The next 6 T cell receptor delta chains were all read from a single sample in a study of gamma-delta chains in newborns, infants, children. TCRdb repeated clone calling on the reads with CATT. This sample has 5,000 or so delta-chain clones, with 4% to 5.5% found just once. The sequenced sample was blood. The source is a child who was a newborn, infant or young child, either healthy, febrile or measles-vaccinated (not recorded which).

The chain links TRDV2 to TRDJ3; D is undetermined. The CDR3 runs 18 residues. V lost 1 base and J lost 0, with 12 bases in between. In germline, CDR1 is GEAIGNYY, CDR2 EKD. CDR3 coding DNA: TGTGCCTGTGACACTGTCGCCGCTGGCTCCTGGGACACCCGACAGATGTTTTTC. Encoded protein: CACDTVAAGSWDTRQMFF.

CDR3 sequence reads: CACVLGDTGAWDTRQMFF. DNA of the CDR3: TGTGCCTGTGTACTGGGGGATACAGGAGCCTGGGACACCCGACAGATGTTTTTC. The chain combines TRDV2 with TRDJ3; 12 bases match TRDD3. CDR3 length: 18 residues. Germline loops: CDR1 GEAIGNYY, CDR2 EKD. V shed 5 bases and J 2 bases; nucleotides not matched to a gene: 6.

This clone was counted a few times. The chain is built from TRDV3 and TRDJ1; possibly TRDD3 for D (6 bases). V was clipped by 2 bases and J by 0 bases, with 16 bases between them. In germline, CDR1 is TVYSNPD, CDR2 GDNSRS (reference sequence). The CDR3 consists of 15 residues. In DNA form, the CDR3 reads TGTGCCTTTCGGGGGGACTGCACGTACACCGATAAACTCATCTTT. Protein: CAFRGDCTYTDKLIF.

About this clone: This sequence may be a read error, since a much larger clone differs from it by one base. The sample holds other DNA sequences that translate to the same CDR3. The V call is TRDV2, the J call TRDJ3; 8 nucleotides agree with TRDD3. J was trimmed by 0 bases and V by 1 base; bases with no gene match: 4. CDR1 and CDR2 (germline): GEAIGNYY, EKD. This CDR3 contains 18 residues. Here the CDR3 reads CACDTGGFSSWDTRQMFF. Written as DNA, the CDR3 is TGTGCCTGTGACACTGGGGGATTCAGCTCCTGGGACACCCGACAGATGTTTTTC.

The rearrangement links TRDV1 to TRDJ2; 11 nucleotides match TRDD3. Losses at the gene ends were 0 bases for V and 2 bases for J; bases not matched to a gene: 5. In germline, CDR1 is TSWWSYY, CDR2 QGS. The CDR3 has 18 residues. For the CDR3, the DNA is TGTGCTCTTGGGGAACTGATCCTGGGGGATACCTTGACAGCACAACTCTTCTTT. This translates into CALGELILGDTLTAQLFF.

The chain combines TRDV2 with TRDJ3, with 11 bases matching TRDD3. The J gene, not given by TCRdb, was assigned here from a germline match of the nucleotide sequence. Germline V gene lookup returns CDR1 GEAIGNYY and CDR2 EKD. This CDR3 is 20 amino acids long. The V and J ends lost 0 bases and 2 bases, in that order; junction bases with no gene match: 8. This chain's CDR3 is CACDTVLGDRCTWDTRQMFF. CDR3 coding DNA: TGTGCCTGTGACACCGTACTGGGGGATAGATGCACCTGGGACACCCGACAGATGTTTTTC.